The present T cell receptor beta chain was sequenced within a study of T-cell reconstitution after alpha-beta-depleted transplantation in children. V lost 3 bases, J lost 5 bases, and 7 bases stayed unmatched. CDR3 length equals 15 residues. Germline CDR1 and CDR2: KGHSH and LQKENI. The authors prepared the TCRbeta library with unique molecular identifiers. TCRdb used MiXCR to reprocess the PCR reads, holding one entry per CDR3 protein. Of about 490,000 distinct CDR3 sequences in the sample, more than 9% were seen once. This clonotype was seen more than once but under ten times. The chain recombines TRBV18 with TRBJ2-5; 9 bases are a match to TRBD2. The sample here was PBMCs, taken before TCRalphabeta/CD19-depleted stem cell transplant. The receptor was derived from a child under 10 years old with inherited bone marrow failure, due to receive a stem cell transplant. CDR3 in amino acids: CASSPITAGGETQYF. CDR3 coding DNA: TGTGCCAGCTCACCTATCACAGCGGGAGGCGAGACCCAGTACTTC.